The 14 T cell receptor beta chains below all came from one sample that was sequenced in a study of blood T cell repertoires in COVID-19. Data came from immunoSEQ multiplex PCR; TCRdb stores just in-frame clones and leaves some out. This repertoire shows some 30,000 clones, about 88% found once; its top ten account for 25% to 35%. The sample comprised peripheral blood. All receptors come from a man older than 75 with acute or convalescent COVID-19.

The count of this clone is one. The chain employs TRBV13 and TRBJ2-5; no firm D call. Trimming cost V 5 bases and J 1 base, with 2 bases left between them. CDR1 PRHDT and CDR2 FYEKMQ come from the germline V gene (reference sequence). There are 11 residues in the CDR3. CDR3 DNA: TGTGCCAGCAGCCTCCAAGAGACCCAGTACTTC. Its translation: CASSLQETQYF.

CDR3 nucleotides: TGTGCCAGCAGCCCCATGGGGGTAGCGGGAAACACAGATACGCAGTATTTT. Amino acid sequence: CASSPMGVAGNTDTQYF. The chain joins TRBV5-6 to TRBJ2-3, with TRBD2 matching over 8 bases. V gave up 4 bases and J gave up 2 bases; unmatched junction bases: 12. Germline CDR1 is SGHDT and CDR2 is YYEEEE. The CDR3 loop spans 17 amino acids.

This chain joins TRBV11-2 and TRBJ2-2; tentatively, D is TRBD2 (6 bases). The CDR3 length is 15 residues. Trimming shortened V by 3 bases and J by 2 bases, and 10 bases separated the two germline ends. Germline V gene sequence: CDR1 SGHAT, CDR2 FQNNGV. CDR3 region: CASSFGTRNTGELFF. The CDR3 DNA reads TGTGCCAGCAGCTTCGGGACTCGCAACACCGGGGAGCTGTTTTTT.

The genes are TRBV19 and TRBJ2-2; 10 bases map to TRBD2. V lost 6 bases and J lost 5; bases outside the gene matches: 12. This CDR3 comprises 17 residues. Germline V gene data show CDR1 as LNHDA and CDR2 as SQIVND (reference sequence). The CDR3 DNA sequence: TGTGCCAGTAGACCCGGACTAGCGGTGATGAGGACCGGGGAGCTGTTTTTT. Translation: CASRPGLAVMRTGELFF.

This clone was recorded only once. This chain connects TRBV10-1 to TRBJ2-5, with TRBD1 matching over 7 bases. J lost 5 bases, V lost 9 bases, and 18 bases had no gene match. The CDR3 contains 16 residues. Per the germline V gene, CDR1 is WNHNN and CDR2 is SYGVQD (reference sequence). DNA for the CDR3: TGCGCCAGTATACTTACGCCGGGACAGAAGAGGGAGACCCAGTACTTC. Amino acids: CASILTPGQKRETQYF.

CDR3 nucleotides: TGTGCCAGCAGCTCCAGGTTTTCTGAAGCTTTCTTT. This translates into CASSSRFSEAFF. The rearrangement joins TRBV11-2 to TRBJ1-1; D is undetermined. The V end was cut by 4 bases, the J end by 6 bases, with 9 bases between. The CDR3 runs to 12 residues. Germline CDR1 and CDR2: SGHAT and FQNNGV.

The chain employs TRBV29-1 and TRBJ2-3; D gene ambiguous. The V end lost 0 bases, the J end lost 4 bases, and 14 bases lay between the germline ends. Germline V gene sequence: CDR1 SQVTM, CDR2 ANQGSEA. This CDR3 has 15 residues. CDR3 sequence reads: CSVEDSLVLSDTQYF. As DNA, the CDR3 is TGCAGCGTTGAAGATTCCCTCGTTTTATCAGATACGCAGTATTTT.

The V call is TRBV18, the J call TRBJ2-5; TRBD1 aligns across 9 bases. The CDR3 consists of 14 residues. Trimming took 8 bases from V and 2 from J; bases not matched to a gene: 6. Germline CDR1 reads KGHSH; CDR2 reads LQKENI. For the CDR3, the DNA is TGTGCCAGCACGGGACAGGGCCCTCAAGAGACCCAGTACTTC. This translates into CASTGQGPQETQYF.

V is TRBV19 and J is TRBJ2-7; TRBD1 matches 8 bases. This CDR3 is 13 amino acids long. Per germline, CDR1 LNHDA and CDR2 SQIVND (reference sequence). Losses at the gene ends were 6 bases for V and 4 bases for J; bases not matched to a gene: 5. The CDR3: CASSRDRLYEQYF. CDR3 coding DNA: TGTGCCAGTAGCCGGGACAGGCTATACGAGCAGTACTTC.

The chain carries TRBV11-2 and TRBJ2-2, with 9 bases matching TRBD2. Per the germline V gene, CDR1 is SGHAT and CDR2 is FQNNGV. Trimming took 2 bases from V and 5 from J; bases not matched to a gene: 0. The CDR3 contains 14 residues. The CDR3 sequence is CASSLTSGTGELFF. For the CDR3, the DNA is TGTGCCAGCAGCTTAACTAGCGGGACCGGGGAGCTGTTTTTT.

The chain has TRBV28 and TRBJ2-2, with D tentatively TRBD2 (6 bases). Germline V CDR1 and CDR2: MDHEN, SYDVKM. Trimming stripped 6 bases from V and 0 bases from J, with 17 bases between. The length of the CDR3 is 17 residues. CDR3: CASSRRGRISNTGELFF. In DNA, the CDR3 is TGTGCCAGCAGCCGACGGGGGAGAATATCGAACACCGGGGAGCTGTTTTTT.

This chain uses TRBV29-1 with TRBJ1-4; 10 positions agree with TRBD1. Looked up from germline, CDR1 is SQVTM and CDR2 is ANQGSEA. This CDR3 is built from 14 residues. V lost 7 bases and J lost 6; bases outside the gene matches: 8. CDR3: CSATGGGGDEKLFF. The CDR3 DNA reads as TGCAGCGCGACAGGGGGCGGTGGTGATGAAAAACTGTTTTTT.

This chain connects TRBV3-1 (or the pseudogene TRBV3-2) to TRBJ2-3, with 9 bases identical to TRBD2. Germline V CDR1 and CDR2: LGHDT, YNNKEL (reference sequence). This CDR3 is built from 14 residues. Trimming cost V 7 bases and J 7 bases; bases outside gene matches: 9. This CDR3 reads CASTRGGRANTQYF. CDR3 sequence (DNA): TGTGCCAGCACGCGCGGCGGGAGGGCAAATACGCAGTATTTT.

The chain has TRBV18 and TRBJ2-7; maybe TRBD2 (5 bases). CDR3 length equals 12 residues. Trimming pared 3 bases from V and 3 bases from J, leaving 6 bases between. Germline V gene lookup returns CDR1 KGHSH and CDR2 LQKENI. CDR3 amino acids: CASSPDFYEQYF. The CDR3 DNA is TGTGCCAGCTCACCGGACTTCTACGAGCAGTACTTC.